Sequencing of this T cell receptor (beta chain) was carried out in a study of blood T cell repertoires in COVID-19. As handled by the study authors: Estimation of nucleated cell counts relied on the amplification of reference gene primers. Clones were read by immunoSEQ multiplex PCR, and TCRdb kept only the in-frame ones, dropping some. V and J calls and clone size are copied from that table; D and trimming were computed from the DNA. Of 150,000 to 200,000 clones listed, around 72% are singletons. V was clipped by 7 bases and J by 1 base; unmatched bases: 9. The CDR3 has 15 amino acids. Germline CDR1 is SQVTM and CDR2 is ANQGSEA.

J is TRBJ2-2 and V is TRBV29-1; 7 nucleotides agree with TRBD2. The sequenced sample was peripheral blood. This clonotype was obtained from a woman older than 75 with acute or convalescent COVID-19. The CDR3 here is CSAVAGALNTGELFF. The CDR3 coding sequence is TGCAGCGCCGTCGCGGGAGCACTGAACACCGGGGAGCTGTTTTTT.